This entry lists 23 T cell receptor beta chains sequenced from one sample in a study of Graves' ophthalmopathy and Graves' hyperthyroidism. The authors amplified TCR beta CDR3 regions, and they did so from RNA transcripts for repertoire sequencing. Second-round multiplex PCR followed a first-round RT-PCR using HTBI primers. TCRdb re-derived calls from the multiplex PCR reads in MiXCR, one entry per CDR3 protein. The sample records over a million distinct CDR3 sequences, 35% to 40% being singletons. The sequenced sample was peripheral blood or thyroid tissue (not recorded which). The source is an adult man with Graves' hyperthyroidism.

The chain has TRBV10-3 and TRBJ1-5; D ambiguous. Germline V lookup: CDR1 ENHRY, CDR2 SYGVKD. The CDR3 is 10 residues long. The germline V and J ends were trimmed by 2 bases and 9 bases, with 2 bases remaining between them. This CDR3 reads CAISERPQHF. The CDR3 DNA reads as TGTGCCATCAGTGAGCGGCCCCAGCATTTT.

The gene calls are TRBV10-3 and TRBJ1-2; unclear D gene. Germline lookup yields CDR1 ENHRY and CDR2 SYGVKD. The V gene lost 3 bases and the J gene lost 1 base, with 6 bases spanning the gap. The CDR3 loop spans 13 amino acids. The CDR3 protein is CAISEQSNYGYTF. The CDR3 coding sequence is TGTGCCATCAGTGAACAGAGTAACTATGGCTACACCTTC.

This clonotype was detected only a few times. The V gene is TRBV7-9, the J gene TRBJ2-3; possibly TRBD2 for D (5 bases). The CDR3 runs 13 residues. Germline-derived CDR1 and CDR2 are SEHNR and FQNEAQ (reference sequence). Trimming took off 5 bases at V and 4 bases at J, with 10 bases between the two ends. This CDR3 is CASSEGRADTQYF. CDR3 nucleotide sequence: TGTGCCAGCAGCGAGGGAAGAGCAGATACGCAGTATTTT.

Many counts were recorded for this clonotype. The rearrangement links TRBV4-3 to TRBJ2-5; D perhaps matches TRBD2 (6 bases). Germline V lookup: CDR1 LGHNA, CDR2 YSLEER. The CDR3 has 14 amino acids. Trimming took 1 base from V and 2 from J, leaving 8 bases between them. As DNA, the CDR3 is TGCGCCAGCAGCCAAGTTGGGGGGCAAGAGACCCAGTACTTC. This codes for CASSQVGGQETQYF.

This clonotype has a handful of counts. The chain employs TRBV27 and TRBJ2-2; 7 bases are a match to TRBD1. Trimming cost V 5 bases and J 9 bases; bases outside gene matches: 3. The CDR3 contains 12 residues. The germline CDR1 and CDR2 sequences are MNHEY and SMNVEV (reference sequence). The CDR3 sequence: CASSTGARELFF. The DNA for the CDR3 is TGTGCCAGCAGTACAGGGGCCCGGGAGCTGTTTTTT.

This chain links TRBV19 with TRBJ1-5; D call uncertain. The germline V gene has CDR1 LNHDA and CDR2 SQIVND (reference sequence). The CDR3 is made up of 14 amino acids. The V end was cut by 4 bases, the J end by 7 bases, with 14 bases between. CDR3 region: CASSNGFAGQPQHF. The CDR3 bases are TGTGCCAGTAGTAACGGGTTCGCGGGACAGCCCCAGCATTTT.

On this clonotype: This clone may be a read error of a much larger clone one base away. CDR3 DNA: TGTGCCATCGGATTCTCGGGAGACACCGGGGAGCTGTCTTTT. This encodes CAIGFSGDTGELSF. This chain connects TRBV10-3 to TRBJ2-2; D may be TRBD2 (6 bases). This CDR3 is built from 14 residues. CDR1 is ENHRY, CDR2 SYGVKD, per germline.

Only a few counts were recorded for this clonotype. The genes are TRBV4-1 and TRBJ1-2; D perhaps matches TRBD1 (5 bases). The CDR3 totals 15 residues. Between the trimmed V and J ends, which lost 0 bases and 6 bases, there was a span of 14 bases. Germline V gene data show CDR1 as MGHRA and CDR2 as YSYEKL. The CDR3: CASSQDIGGTNGYTF. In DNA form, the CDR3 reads TGCGCCAGCAGCCAAGATATCGGGGGAACTAATGGCTACACCTTC.

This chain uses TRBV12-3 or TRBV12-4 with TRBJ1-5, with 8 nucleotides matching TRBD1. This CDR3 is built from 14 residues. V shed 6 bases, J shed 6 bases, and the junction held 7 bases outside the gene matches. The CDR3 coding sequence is TGTGCCAGCAGACCGACAGGGGACGGTCAGCCCCAGCATTTT. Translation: CASRPTGDGQPQHF.

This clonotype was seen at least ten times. Written as DNA, the CDR3 is TGTGCCAGCAGTTATGGGTGGGGTGGTAATTCACCCCTCCACTTT. Translated: CASSYGWGGNSPLHF. The V and J genes are TRBV6-5 and TRBJ1-6; no definite D call. This CDR3 comprises 15 residues. Germline-derived CDR1 and CDR2 are MNHEY and SVGAGI. Trimming stripped 3 bases from V and 6 bases from J, with 12 bases between.

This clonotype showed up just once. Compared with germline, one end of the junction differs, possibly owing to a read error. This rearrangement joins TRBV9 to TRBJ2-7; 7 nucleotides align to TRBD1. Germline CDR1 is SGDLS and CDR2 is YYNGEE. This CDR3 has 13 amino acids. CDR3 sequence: CVSSATLGQPQYF. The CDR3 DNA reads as TGTGTCAGCAGCGCAACCCTGGGACAGCCGCAGTACTTC.

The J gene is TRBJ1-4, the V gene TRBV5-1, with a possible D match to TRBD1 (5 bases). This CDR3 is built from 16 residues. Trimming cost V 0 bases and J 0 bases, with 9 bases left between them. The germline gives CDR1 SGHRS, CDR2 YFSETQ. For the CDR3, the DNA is TGCGCCAGCAGCTTGGGGGAAGGGGCAACTAATGAAAAACTGTTTTTT. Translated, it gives CASSLGEGATNEKLFF.

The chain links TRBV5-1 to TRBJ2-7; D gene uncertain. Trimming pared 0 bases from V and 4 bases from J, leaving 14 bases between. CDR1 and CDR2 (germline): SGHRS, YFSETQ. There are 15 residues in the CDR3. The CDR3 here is CASSLEASRMYEQYF. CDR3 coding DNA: TGCGCCAGCAGCTTGGAGGCCAGTCGAATGTACGAGCAGTACTTC.

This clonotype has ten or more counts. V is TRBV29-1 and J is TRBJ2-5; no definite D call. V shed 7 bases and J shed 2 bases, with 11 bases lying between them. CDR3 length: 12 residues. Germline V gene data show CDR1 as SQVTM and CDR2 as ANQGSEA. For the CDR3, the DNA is TGCAGCGGTTCGGAGTGGCAAGAGACCCAGTACTTC. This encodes CSGSEWQETQYF.

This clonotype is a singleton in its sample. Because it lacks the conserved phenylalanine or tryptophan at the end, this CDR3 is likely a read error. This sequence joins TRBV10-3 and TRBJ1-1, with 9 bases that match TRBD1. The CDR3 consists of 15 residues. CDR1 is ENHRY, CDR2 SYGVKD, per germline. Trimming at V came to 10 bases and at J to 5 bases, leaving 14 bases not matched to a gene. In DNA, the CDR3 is TGTGCCAGCAGCCGAACCGGGACAGGGAGTACTGAAGCTTTCCTT. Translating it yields CASSRTGTGSTEAFL.

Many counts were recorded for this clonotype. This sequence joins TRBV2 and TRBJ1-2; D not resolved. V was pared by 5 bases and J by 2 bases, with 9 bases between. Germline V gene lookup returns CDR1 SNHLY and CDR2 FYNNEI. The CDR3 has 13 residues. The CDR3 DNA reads TGTGCCAGCAGTCGCGAGGCAAACTATGGCTACACCTTC. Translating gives CASSREANYGYTF.

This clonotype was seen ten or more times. The CDR3 bases are TGTGCCAGCAGTTACTCAGGGACAGGGGTAGAGACCCAGTACTTC. This gives the protein CASSYSGTGVETQYF. The chain is built from TRBV6-6 and TRBJ2-5, with 10 bases aligning to TRBD1. The CDR3 runs 15 residues. Germline V gene data show CDR1 as MNHNY and CDR2 as SVGAGI (reference sequence). The V gene end was trimmed by 0 bases and the J gene end by 4 bases; junction bases not matched to a gene: 2.

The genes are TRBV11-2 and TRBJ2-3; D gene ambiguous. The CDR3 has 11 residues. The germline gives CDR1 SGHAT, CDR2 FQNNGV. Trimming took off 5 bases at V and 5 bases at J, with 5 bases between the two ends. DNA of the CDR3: TGTGCCAGCAGCCGCAGAGATACGCAGTATTTT. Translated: CASSRRDTQYF.

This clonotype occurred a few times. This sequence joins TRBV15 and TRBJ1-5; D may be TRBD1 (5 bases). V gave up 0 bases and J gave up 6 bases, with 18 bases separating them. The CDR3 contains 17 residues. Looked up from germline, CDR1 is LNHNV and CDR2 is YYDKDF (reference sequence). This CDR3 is CATSRDRWQGRGQPQHF. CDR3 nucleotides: TGTGCCACCAGCAGAGATCGATGGCAGGGAAGGGGTCAGCCCCAGCATTTT. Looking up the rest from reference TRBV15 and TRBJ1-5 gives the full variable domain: DAMVIQNPRYQVTQFGKPVTLSCSQTLNHNVMYWYQQKSSQAPKLLFHYYDKDFNNEADTPDNFQSRRPNTSFCFLDIRSPGLGDTAMYLCATSRDRWQGRGQPQHFGDGTRLSIL.

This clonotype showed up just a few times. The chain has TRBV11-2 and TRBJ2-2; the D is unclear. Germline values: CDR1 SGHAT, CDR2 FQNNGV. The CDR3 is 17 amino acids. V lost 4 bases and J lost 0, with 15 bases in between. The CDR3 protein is CASSSSALSANTGELFF. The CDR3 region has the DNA TGTGCCAGCAGCTCAAGCGCCCTGAGCGCGAACACCGGGGAGCTGTTTTTT. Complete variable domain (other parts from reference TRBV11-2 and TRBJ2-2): EAGVAQSPRYKIIEKRQSVAFWCNPISGHATLYWYQQILGQGPKLLIQFQNNGVVDDSQLPKDRFSAERLKGVDSTLKIQPAKLEDSAVYLCASSSSALSANTGELFFGEGSRLTVL.

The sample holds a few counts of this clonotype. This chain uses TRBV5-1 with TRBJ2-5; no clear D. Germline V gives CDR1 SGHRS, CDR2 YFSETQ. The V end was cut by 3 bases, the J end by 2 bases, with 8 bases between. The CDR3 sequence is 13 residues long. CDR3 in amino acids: CASSYPQQETQYF. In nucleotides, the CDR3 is TGCGCCAGCAGCTATCCCCAGCAAGAGACCCAGTACTTC.

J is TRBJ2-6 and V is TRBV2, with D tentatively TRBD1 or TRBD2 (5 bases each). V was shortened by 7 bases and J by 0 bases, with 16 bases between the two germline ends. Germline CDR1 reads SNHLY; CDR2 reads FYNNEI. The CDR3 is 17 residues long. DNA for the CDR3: TGTGCCAGCACCCGGGATAGGGGCGACTCTGGGGCCAACGTCCTGACTTTC. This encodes CASTRDRGDSGANVLTF.

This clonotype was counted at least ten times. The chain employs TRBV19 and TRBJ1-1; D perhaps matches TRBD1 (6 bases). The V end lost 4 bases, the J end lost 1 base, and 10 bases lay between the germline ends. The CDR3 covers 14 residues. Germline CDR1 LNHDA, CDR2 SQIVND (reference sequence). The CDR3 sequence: CASSTGQANTEAFF. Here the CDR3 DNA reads TGTGCCAGTAGTACGGGACAAGCGAACACTGAAGCTTTCTTT.